A selection of T cell receptor beta chains follows, all from one sample in a study of T-cell memory formation after mild COVID-19. TCRdb re-derived calls from the 5' RACE reads in MiXCR, one entry per CDR3 protein. There are roughly 240,000 distinct CDR3 sequences in the sample; roughly 15% occur only once, and 2% to 2.5% lies in the top ten. The specimen sequenced was PBMCs or a T cell subset sorted from them (not recorded which). These receptors came from an adult woman who had mild COVID-19 (a few samples of this study predate the infection). Cell type and time point are not known. Both conserved end residues are part of each CDR3. A D gene is named only where the DNA matches it firmly. Part of the rows lack a size; the others show once, few, many or a class for expanded clones.

D,V,size,J,length,CDR3,DNA
-,TRBV12-3/TRBV12-4,-,TRBJ1-1,16,CASSPQGVGAGFEAFF,TGTGCCAGCAGTCCCCAGGGTGTGGGGGCTGGTTTTGAAGCTTTCTTT
TRBD2,TRBV7-9,few,TRBJ2-7,14,CASSLAGGPREQYF,TGTGCCAGCAGCTTAGCGGGAGGGCCGCGGGAGCAGTACTTC
TRBD2,TRBV6-6,many,TRBJ2-3,16,CASSYPSTGGGDTQYF,TGTGCCAGCAGTTACCCATCCACCGGGGGGGGAGATACGCAGTATTTT
TRBD2,TRBV6-2/TRBV6-3,few,TRBJ2-3,15,CASSRTSGHGYTQYF,TGTGCCAGCAGTAGGACTAGCGGTCATGGGTATACGCAGTATTTT
TRBD2,TRBV3-1,-,TRBJ2-1,17,CASSQASGRGFWSEQFF,TGTGCCAGCAGCCAAGCATCAGGGAGGGGATTTTGGAGTGAGCAGTTCTTC
TRBD1,TRBV7-6,-,TRBJ2-7,14,CASSSDRGAYEQYF,TGTGCCAGCAGCTCAGACAGGGGAGCCTACGAGCAGTACTTC
TRBD2,TRBV6-4,few,TRBJ2-1,15,CASSDLAGGPGRQFF,TGTGCCAGCAGTGACTTGGCGGGGGGGCCTGGTCGACAGTTCTTC
-,TRBV5-1,-,TRBJ2-6,16,CASSASEYTGANVLTF,TGCGCCAGCAGCGCTTCCGAGTACACTGGGGCCAACGTCCTGACTTTC
TRBD2,TRBV6-6,-,TRBJ2-7,16,CASSRSRTSGDYEQYF,TGTGCCAGCAGTAGAAGTCGGACTAGCGGTGACTACGAGCAGTACTTC
TRBD1,TRBV24-1,many,TRBJ2-3,17,CATSGHTGTELTDTQYF,TGTGCCACCAGTGGCCATACCGGGACAGAACTCACAGATACGCAGTATTTT
TRBD1,TRBV15,-,TRBJ2-5,15,CATSRGRQGTETQYF,TGTGCCACCAGCCGAGGGAGACAGGGTACGGAGACCCAGTACTTC
-,TRBV12-3/TRBV12-4,many,TRBJ2-3,15,CASSPKPGSTDTQYF,TGTGCCAGCAGTCCTAAACCAGGGAGCACAGATACGCAGTATTTT
TRBD1,TRBV11-2,-,TRBJ1-2,13,CASSTTGAVGYTF,TGTGCCAGCAGCACGACAGGGGCGGTTGGCTACACCTTC
-,TRBV29-1,-,TRBJ1-6,13,CSVKSAYNSPLHF,TGCAGCGTGAAGTCGGCGTATAATTCACCCCTCCACTTT
-,TRBV5-5,many,TRBJ1-4,15,CASSHDPGANEKLFF,TGTGCCAGCAGCCATGACCCGGGGGCTAATGAAAAACTGTTTTTT
-,TRBV9,few,TRBJ2-2,18,CASSPSRDTFGRTGELFF,TGTGCCAGCAGCCCGTCCCGGGACACATTCGGTAGGACCGGGGAGCTGTTTTTT
TRBD1,TRBV12-3/TRBV12-4,many,TRBJ2-5,13,CASRDRVRGTQYF,TGTGCCAGCAGGGACAGGGTCCGGGGGACCCAGTACTTC
TRBD1,TRBV11-2,few,TRBJ2-7,13,CASSLDRGHEQYF,TGTGCCAGCAGCTTGGACAGGGGCCACGAGCAGTACTTC
TRBD1,TRBV25-1,few,TRBJ2-7,15,CASSEAGTGTYEQYF,TGTGCCAGCAGTGAAGCCGGGACAGGGACCTACGAGCAGTACTTC
-,TRBV7-3,few,TRBJ2-1,16,CASSWGPGVGENEQFF,TGTGCCAGCAGCTGGGGGCCGGGAGTGGGTGAAAATGAGCAGTTCTTC
-,TRBV20-1,-,TRBJ1-1,14,CSAYQQIMNTEAFF,TGCAGTGCTTACCAACAGATTATGAACACTGAAGCTTTCTTT
-,TRBV29-1,-,TRBJ2-3,12,CSGREIADTQYF,TGCAGCGGACGGGAGATCGCAGATACGCAGTATTTT
-,TRBV10-3,-,TRBJ2-7,14,CAISESRESYEQYF,TGTGCCATCAGTGAGTCCCGAGAATCCTACGAGCAGTACTTC
TRBD1,TRBV9,few,TRBJ2-7,15,CASSVGTTGVYEQYF,TGTGCCAGCAGCGTAGGAACAACAGGGGTTTACGAGCAGTACTTC
TRBD1,TRBV4-3,few,TRBJ2-6,17,CASSRGQTLSGANVLTF,TGCGCCAGCAGCCGGGGACAGACCCTCTCTGGGGCCAACGTCCTGACTTTC
TRBD1,TRBV20-1,-,TRBJ2-7,13,CSARVTGGAEQYF,TGCAGTGCTCGGGTGACAGGGGGCGCAGAGCAGTACTTC
-,TRBV19,-,TRBJ2-6,15,CASSIAWAGANVLTF,TGTGCCAGTAGTATCGCCTGGGCTGGGGCCAACGTCCTGACTTTC
-,TRBV5-5,few,TRBJ1-1,15,CASSLVLTENTEAFF,TGTGCCAGCAGCTTGGTCCTAACAGAGAACACTGAAGCTTTCTTT
-,TRBV20-1,-,TRBJ2-7,13,CSARGTSSYEQYF,TGCAGTGCTAGAGGGACCTCCTCCTACGAGCAGTACTTC
-,TRBV18,-,TRBJ2-1,14,CASSPPGIDNEQFF,TGTGCCAGCTCACCACCGGGGATAGACAATGAGCAGTTCTTC
-,TRBV29-1,-,TRBJ2-6,14,CSGAPDSGANVLTF,TGCAGCGGAGCGCCCGACTCTGGGGCCAACGTCCTGACTTTC
TRBD2,TRBV6-2/TRBV6-3,few,TRBJ2-7,16,CASSSQGLAGTYEQYF,TGTGCCAGCAGTTCCCAGGGACTAGCGGGGACCTACGAGCAGTACTTC
TRBD2,TRBV5-1,-,TRBJ2-7,13,CASSRGGYSEQYF,TGCGCCAGCAGCAGGGGAGGGTATAGCGAGCAGTACTTC
-,TRBV24-1,-,TRBJ2-3,14,CATSSEGALDTQYF,TGTGCCACCAGTTCGGAGGGGGCTCTAGATACGCAGTATTTT
TRBD1,TRBV6-2/TRBV6-3,many,TRBJ2-7,14,CASSSRQGGSEQYF,TGTGCCAGCAGTTCCCGGCAAGGGGGCTCCGAGCAGTACTTC
-,TRBV5-1,many,TRBJ1-2,14,CASSLGPTPYGYTF,TGCGCCAGCAGCTTGGGCCCGACTCCCTATGGCTACACCTTC
TRBD1,TRBV6-5,-,TRBJ1-2,16,CASSSRAGTGDYGYTF,TGTGCCAGCAGTTCCCGAGCCGGGACAGGTGACTATGGCTACACCTTC
-,TRBV5-1,-,TRBJ2-1,16,CASSLEEGRSYNEQFF,TGCGCCAGCAGCTTGGAGGAGGGGAGGTCCTACAATGAGCAGTTCTTC
-,TRBV9,few,TRBJ2-2,16,CASSPRTRVGTGELFF,TGTGCCAGCAGCCCAAGGACCCGGGTGGGGACCGGGGAGCTGTTTTTT
TRBD1,TRBV29-1,few,TRBJ1-1,13,CSVKTGRDTEAFF,TGCAGCGTTAAGACAGGGAGGGATACTGAAGCTTTCTTT
-,TRBV12-3/TRBV12-4,-,TRBJ1-4,12,CASRQGAEKLFF,TGTGCCAGCAGACAGGGTGCTGAAAAACTGTTTTTT
-,TRBV28,few,TRBJ2-4,16,CASSPNDRLAKNIQYF,TGTGCCAGCAGTCCGAACGACAGGTTAGCCAAAAACATTCAGTACTTC
-,TRBV5-1,many,TRBJ2-3,13,CASSLDKADTQYF,TGCGCCAGCAGCTTGGACAAAGCAGATACGCAGTATTTT
-,TRBV9,-,TRBJ1-1,14,CASSVDLANTEAFF,TGTGCCAGCAGCGTAGATCTGGCGAACACTGAAGCTTTCTTT
TRBD1,TRBV7-2,-,TRBJ2-7,13,CASSSGQVGEQYF,TGTGCCAGCAGCTCAGGACAGGTTGGAGAGCAGTACTTC
-,TRBV5-1,-,TRBJ2-6,16,CASSLVAGAGANVLTF,TGCGCCAGCAGCTTGGTCGCCGGGGCTGGGGCCAACGTCCTGACTTTC
-,TRBV29-1,-,TRBJ1-4,14,CSVGFGVSTGKLFF,TGCAGCGTTGGATTTGGAGTTTCGACGGGAAAACTGTTTTTT
TRBD2,TRBV6-2/TRBV6-3,few,TRBJ2-1,15,CASRSLAVSYNEQFF,TGTGCCAGCAGATCACTAGCGGTCTCCTACAATGAGCAGTTCTTC
-,TRBV7-2,many,TRBJ2-3,14,CASSLQADTDTQYF,TGTGCCAGCAGCCTTCAAGCGGACACAGATACGCAGTATTTT
TRBD2,TRBV11-2,few,TRBJ2-3,20,CASSPREWGGSEINTNTQYF,TGTGCCAGCAGCCCCCGGGAATGGGGCGGGAGTGAAATTAACACGAATACGCAGTATTTT
-,TRBV6-1,-,TRBJ2-7,13,CASSRGRPYEQYF,TGTGCCAGCAGCCGGGGGAGACCCTACGAGCAGTACTTC